The next 27 T cell receptor beta chains were all read from a single sample in a study of blood T cell repertoires in COVID-19. Produced via immunoSEQ multiplex PCR; TCRdb's table is partial and in-frame only. This sample yields 180,000 or so clones, of which about 90% are seen a single time; about 0.59% belongs to the top ten. The specimen sequenced was peripheral blood. The receptors derive from a man in his fifties or sixties with acute or convalescent COVID-19.

This clone has a single count. The rearrangement links TRBV4-1 to TRBJ2-1; TRBD2 aligns across 7 bases. V gave up 0 bases and J gave up 1 base; unmatched junction bases: 12. The CDR3 consists of 19 residues. Germline V gene data show CDR1 as MGHRA and CDR2 as YSYEKL. The CDR3 sequence is CASSQERIGGSHSYNEQFF. The DNA of the CDR3 is TGCGCCAGCAGCCAAGAACGGATCGGCGGGAGCCATTCCTACAATGAGCAGTTCTTC.

The V and J genes are TRBV27 and TRBJ2-3; 8 bases fit TRBD2. The germline CDR1 and CDR2 sequences are MNHEY and SMNVEV (reference sequence). V trimming: 3 bases; J trimming: 6 bases; junction bases outside the gene matches: 14. CDR3 length: 17 amino acids. Here the CDR3 reads CASSFLSREGGWDTQYF. In nucleotides, the CDR3 is TGTGCCAGCAGTTTCCTTTCCCGGGAGGGTGGATGGGATACGCAGTATTTT.

V gene TRBV6-1 combines with J gene TRBJ2-7; 7 bases line up with TRBD1. Germline CDR1 and CDR2: MNHNS and SASEGT. Germline trimming cut 2 bases from V and 0 bases from J; bases unmatched to any gene: 7. There are 16 residues in the CDR3. Here the CDR3 DNA reads TGTGCCAGCAGTGAATGGGGACAGTCCTACTCCTACGAGCAGTACTTC. Encoded protein: CASSEWGQSYSYEQYF.

The CDR3 DNA sequence: TGTGCCAGCAGCCTTGGGGCATTCTTCGGCGCCAGCACAGATACGCAGTATTTT. This gives the protein CASSLGAFFGASTDTQYF. The V and J genes are TRBV5-4 and TRBJ2-3, with D possibly being TRBD1 (5 bases). CDR3 length equals 18 residues. Germline CDR1 is SGHNT and CDR2 is YYREEE (reference sequence). The V end was cut by 4 bases, the J end by 0 bases, with 21 bases between.

The chain combines TRBV29-1 with TRBJ2-7, with 10 nucleotides matching TRBD1. The germline gives CDR1 SQVTM, CDR2 ANQGSEA. The length of the CDR3 is 14 residues. Losses at the gene ends were 4 bases for V and 2 bases for J; bases not matched to a gene: 5. The CDR3 sequence: CSVADRGRTYEQYF. CDR3 DNA: TGCAGCGTTGCTGACAGGGGGCGGACCTACGAGCAGTACTTC.

This rearrangement joins TRBV18 to TRBJ2-1, with 7 positions matching TRBD1. V lost 0 bases to trimming and J lost 8 bases; unmatched junction nucleotides: 10. The CDR3 spans 16 residues. In germline, CDR1 is KGHSH, CDR2 LQKENI. The CDR3 region is CASSPPNYRGRDEQFF. As DNA, the CDR3 is TGTGCCAGCTCACCACCGAACTACAGGGGACGGGATGAGCAGTTCTTC.

The chain uses TRBV9 and TRBJ2-6; D possibly corresponds to TRBD1 (5 bases). Deletions cut 2 bases from V and 2 bases from J, with 11 bases between. Per the germline V gene, CDR1 is SGDLS and CDR2 is YYNGEE. The CDR3 spans 16 residues. The CDR3 spells CASSVGRVPGANVLTF. Here the CDR3 DNA reads TGTGCCAGCAGCGTTGGCAGGGTCCCTGGGGCCAACGTCCTGACTTTC.

The V and J genes are TRBV5-4 and TRBJ2-5; 9 bases map to TRBD2. Germline V gene data show CDR1 as SGHNT and CDR2 as YYREEE (reference sequence). Trimming took 0 bases from V and 5 from J; bases not matched to a gene: 11. The CDR3 length is 17 residues. This chain's CDR3 is CASSLDGGGAGWETQYF. Written as DNA, the CDR3 is TGTGCCAGCAGCTTGGACGGCGGGGGGGCCGGTTGGGAGACCCAGTACTTC.

This clone was found once. The rearrangement joins TRBV28 to TRBJ1-1; TRBD1 is a possible D gene (5 bases). The CDR3 sequence is 13 residues long. Germline lookup yields CDR1 MDHEN and CDR2 SYDVKM. V was pared by 3 bases and J by 4 bases, with 9 bases between. CDR3 bases: TGTGCCAGCAGTTTTAGGGGTGGCACTGAAGCTTTCTTT. Translated, it gives CASSFRGGTEAFF. Drawing the rest from reference TRBV28 and TRBJ1-1, the complete variable domain is DVKVTQSSRYLVKRTGEKVFLECVQDMDHENMFWYRQDPGLGLRLIYFSYDVKMKEKGDIPEGYSVSREKKERFSLILESASTNQTSMYLCASSFRGGTEAFFGQGTRLTVV.

The J gene is TRBJ2-7, the V gene TRBV5-4; 10 positions agree with TRBD1. The CDR3 is made up of 13 amino acids. The trim removed 2 bases at V and 6 bases at J, leaving 2 bases unmatched. Germline CDR1 reads SGHNT; CDR2 reads YYREEE (reference sequence). CDR3 nucleotides: TGTGCCAGCAGCTTTCGGACAGGGGGCGAGCAGTACTTC. It codes for CASSFRTGGEQYF.

The genes are TRBV5-1 and TRBJ2-5; 11 bases are shared with TRBD2. V lost 1 base and J lost 4; bases outside the gene matches: 3. This CDR3 spans 15 amino acids. Looked up from germline, CDR1 is SGHRS and CDR2 is YFSETQ. The CDR3 DNA follows: TGCGCCAGCAGCTTGTCTAGCGGGAGGTTAGAGACCCAGTACTTC. Amino acids: CASSLSSGRLETQYF.

In its sample, this clone was seen once. V and J are TRBV19 and TRBJ2-3; D not certain. CDR3 length: 15 amino acids. Trimming removed 0 bases at V and 1 base at J, with 8 bases between. Germline-derived CDR1 and CDR2 are LNHDA and SQIVND (reference sequence). CDR3 protein: CASSIDRRGTDTQYF. The CDR3 DNA is TGTGCCAGTAGTATAGACAGGCGTGGCACAGATACGCAGTATTTT. Using reference TRBV19 and TRBJ2-3 for the parts outside the CDR3, the full variable domain is DGGITQSPKYLFRKEGQNVTLSCEQNLNHDAMYWYRQDPGQGLRLIYYSQIVNDFQKGDIAEGYSVSREKKESFPLTVTSAQKNPTAFYLCASSIDRRGTDTQYFGPGTRLTVL.

This clone appeared a few times. This chain links TRBV27 with TRBJ1-1; D is uncertain. The CDR3 covers 13 residues. Germline lookup yields CDR1 MNHEY and CDR2 SMNVEV (reference sequence). Between the trimmed V and J ends, which lost 2 bases and 5 bases, there was a span of 9 bases. The CDR3 sequence is CASSLAQWTEAFF. The CDR3 nucleotides are TGTGCCAGCAGTTTAGCACAGTGGACTGAAGCTTTCTTT.

The V gene is TRBV19, the J gene TRBJ1-1; D is undetermined. From germline, CDR1 is LNHDA and CDR2 SQIVND (reference sequence). This CDR3 contains 18 residues. Between the trimmed V and J ends, which lost 0 bases and 0 bases, there was a span of 17 bases. The CDR3 DNA reads TGTGCCAGTAGTATAGATATTTGGGCAGCCAAAATGAACACTGAAGCTTTCTTT. Amino acid sequence: CASSIDIWAAKMNTEAFF.

The chain recombines TRBV7-6 with TRBJ2-2, with unresolved D. From germline, CDR1 is SGHVS and CDR2 FNYEAQ. The CDR3 is 15 amino acids. Trimming took off 0 bases at V and 7 bases at J, with 12 bases between the two ends. The CDR3 region has the DNA TGTGCCAGCAGCTTAGCGGGCAGGTTCGGCGGGGAGCTGTTTTTT. Its protein is CASSLAGRFGGELFF.

As to this clone: Other nucleotide sequences from this sample produce the same CDR3. The V call is TRBV6-6, the J call TRBJ2-7; perhaps TRBD1 as D (6 bases). The V and J ends lost 2 bases and 2 bases respectively, with 7 bases between them. The CDR3 spans 13 residues. Germline lookup yields CDR1 MNHNY and CDR2 SVGAGI (reference sequence). The CDR3: CASSYGDTYEQYF. CDR3 coding DNA: TGTGCCAGCAGTTACGGGGACACCTACGAGCAGTACTTC.

The V gene is TRBV19, the J gene TRBJ2-3; the D is unclear. Trimming pared 2 bases from V and 0 bases from J, leaving 9 bases between. The germline V gene encodes CDR1 LNHDA and CDR2 SQIVND (reference sequence). The CDR3 loop spans 15 amino acids. The DNA for the CDR3 is TGTGCCAGTAGTATAAACTCTATGAGCACAGATACGCAGTATTTT. Protein product: CASSINSMSTDTQYF.

This chain uses TRBV6-6 with TRBJ1-4, with D tentatively TRBD1 (5 bases). V lost 5 bases and J lost 4, with 17 bases in between. Germline V gene sequence: CDR1 MNHNY, CDR2 SVGAGI (reference sequence). CDR3 length equals 16 residues. The CDR3 protein is CASSTLGRGYNEKLFF. CDR3 bases: TGTGCCAGCAGTACCCTGGGGAGGGGTTATAATGAAAAACTGTTTTTT.

This clone has a handful of counts. The chain combines TRBV18 with TRBJ2-7; 10 bases match TRBD1. CDR1 and CDR2 from the germline V gene are KGHSH and LQKENI. The length of the CDR3 is 14 residues. V lost 5 bases to trimming and J lost 1 base; unmatched junction nucleotides: 2. The DNA of the CDR3 is TGTGCCAGCTCAGGACAGGGGGGTTCCTACGAGCAGTACTTC. It yields the protein CASSGQGGSYEQYF.

The rearrangement links TRBV4-3 to TRBJ1-2; D is unresolved. CDR3 length: 15 amino acids. V shed 0 bases and J shed 4 bases, with 12 bases lying between them. Germline CDR1 LGHNA, CDR2 YSLEER. The CDR3 region is CASSQDLPGSYGYTF. CDR3 DNA sequence: TGCGCCAGCAGCCAAGATCTTCCCGGGTCCTATGGCTACACCTTC.

The chain employs TRBV19 and TRBJ2-1; possible D gene TRBD2, 5 bases. Trimming removed 6 bases at V and 15 bases at J, with 15 bases between. The CDR3 sequence is 11 residues long. Germline CDR1 LNHDA, CDR2 SQIVND (reference sequence). The CDR3 is CASRGAGGGFF. The CDR3 DNA is TGTGCCAGTAGGGGCGCGGGTGGTGGGTTCTTC.

V and J are TRBV3-1 (or the pseudogene TRBV3-2) and TRBJ1-1, with 10 bases that match TRBD1. Per germline, CDR1 LGHDT and CDR2 YNNKEL (reference sequence). The CDR3 sequence is 14 residues long. V shed 3 bases and J 3 bases; nucleotides not matched to a gene: 1. CDR3 sequence (DNA): TGTGCCAGCAGCCACGGGACAGGGGACACTGAAGCTTTCTTT. Amino acid sequence: CASSHGTGDTEAFF.

This rearrangement joins TRBV20-1 to TRBJ2-1; possibly TRBD1 or TRBD2 for D (6 bases each). CDR1 and CDR2 (germline): DFQATT, SNEGSKA (reference sequence). This CDR3 has 14 amino acids. Between the trimmed V and J ends, which lost 6 bases and 7 bases, there was a span of 19 bases. The DNA for the CDR3 is TGCAGTGCCAGTAGCGGACGTACAGGGAATGAGCAGTTCTTC. Its translation: CSASSGRTGNEQFF.

This clone showed up just a few times. This chain connects TRBV10-1 to TRBJ2-3; 10 nucleotides align to TRBD2. The CDR3 sequence is 16 residues long. V lost 6 bases, J lost 5 bases, and 11 bases stayed unmatched. Looked up from germline, CDR1 is WNHNN and CDR2 is SYGVQD (reference sequence). The CDR3 sequence is CASSQSGRAFLDTQYF. CDR3 sequence (DNA): TGCGCCAGCAGCCAAAGCGGGAGGGCCTTCTTAGATACGCAGTATTTT.

The chain joins TRBV13 to TRBJ1-4, with 7 bases lining up with TRBD1. CDR3 length: 14 amino acids. V shed 5 bases and J 9 bases; nucleotides not matched to a gene: 9. The germline V gene has CDR1 PRHDT and CDR2 FYEKMQ (reference sequence). The CDR3 spells CASSPTGRGKKLFF. Here the CDR3 DNA reads TGTGCCAGCAGCCCGACAGGGAGAGGGAAAAAACTGTTTTTT.

This clone has a single count. The V and J genes are TRBV7-8 and TRBJ2-7; the D is unclear. From germline, CDR1 is SGHVS and CDR2 FQNEAQ. Trimming cost V 2 bases and J 3 bases, with 2 bases left between them. The length of the CDR3 is 11 residues. The DNA for the CDR3 is TGTGCCAGCAGCTTACTCTACGAGCAGTACTTC. This gives the protein CASSLLYEQYF.

This clone was picked up a small number of times. The chain couples TRBV28 to TRBJ1-2; 9 nucleotides agree with TRBD1. Per the germline V gene, CDR1 is MDHEN and CDR2 is SYDVKM. The CDR3 contains 14 residues. Germline trimming cut 6 bases from V and 5 bases from J; bases unmatched to any gene: 7. The CDR3 protein is CASSDGDRDYGYTF. DNA for the CDR3: TGTGCCAGCAGCGACGGGGACAGGGATTATGGCTACACCTTC.